What follows are 11 T cell receptor beta chains derived from one specimen sequenced in a study of T-cell reconstitution after alpha-beta-depleted transplantation in children. For TCRbeta, the library was prepared with unique molecular identifiers. Via MiXCR, TCRdb re-called the PCR reads, giving one row per CDR3 protein. Found here are around 680,000 distinct CDR3 sequences, approximately 17% of them singletons; the top ten hold approximately 1%. This specimen consisted of PBMCs from the stem cell graft donor, obtained from the stem cell graft. The receptor set was obtained from a human donor who donated a stem cell graft to a child with acute myeloid leukemia.

The CDR3 here is CASSLPTSGGVDTQYF. CDR3 nucleotide sequence: TGTGCCAGCAGCTTGCCGACTAGCGGGGGGGTAGATACGCAGTATTTT. The V gene is TRBV5-4, the J gene TRBJ2-3, with 14 bases identical to TRBD2. Germline CDR1 and CDR2: SGHNT and YYREEE (reference sequence). The CDR3 has 16 residues. V shed 1 base and J 5 bases; nucleotides not matched to a gene: 3.

This clonotype was seen repeatedly, ten times or more. The chain employs TRBV25-1 and TRBJ2-1; D remains unclear. Germline V lookup: CDR1 MGHDK, CDR2 SYGVNS. V was clipped by 3 bases and J by 2 bases, with 11 bases between them. This CDR3 comprises 15 residues. The CDR3 sequence: CASSETPTAYNEQFF. The CDR3 DNA is TGTGCCAGCAGTGAGACGCCCACGGCCTACAATGAGCAGTTCTTC.

This clonotype was detected ten times or more. The chain uses TRBV20-1 and TRBJ1-2; 9 bases map to TRBD1. Germline assignment: CDR1 DFQATT and CDR2 SNEGSKA (reference sequence). This CDR3 has 14 amino acids. V shed 5 bases and J 2 bases; nucleotides not matched to a gene: 6. The CDR3 DNA sequence: TGCAGTGCTGACCGGGACAGGGCCAACTATGGCTACACCTTC. Protein: CSADRDRANYGYTF.

The V and J genes are TRBV20-1 and TRBJ2-1, with D possibly being TRBD2 (7 bases). The CDR3 has 14 residues. Trimming removed 2 bases at V and 4 bases at J, with 12 bases between. CDR1 is DFQATT, CDR2 SNEGSKA, per germline (reference sequence). CDR3 residues: CSARRGGRYNEQFF. In DNA, the CDR3 is TGCAGTGCTAGAAGGGGGGGCCGGTACAATGAGCAGTTCTTC.

This clonotype showed up just a few times. J is TRBJ1-4 and V is TRBV7-2; D is perhaps TRBD1 (5 bases). This CDR3 comprises 14 residues. Germline lookup yields CDR1 SGHTA and CDR2 FQGNSA. Trimming removed 3 bases at V and 5 bases at J, with 10 bases between. The CDR3 region has the DNA TGTGCCAGCAGCTTTGGGAAGGGGAATGAAAAACTGTTTTTT. Its translation: CASSFGKGNEKLFF.

This clonotype was recorded many times. The chain carries TRBV6-6 and TRBJ2-2; tentatively, D is TRBD1 (6 bases). The germline V and J ends were trimmed by 2 bases and 7 bases, with 8 bases remaining between them. Germline V lookup: CDR1 MNHNY, CDR2 SVGAGI (reference sequence). CDR3 length: 13 residues. CDR3 in amino acids: CASSYGRGGELFF. The CDR3 bases are TGTGCCAGCAGTTACGGCAGGGGCGGGGAGCTGTTTTTT.

Note on this clonotype: One junction end does not reproduce the germline sequence, and a read error may be involved. The chain's CDR3 is CACRAGGQETQYF. The CDR3 DNA sequence: TGTGCCTGCAGAGCAGGGGGTCAAGAGACCCAGTACTTC. The chain carries TRBV6-6 and TRBJ2-5, with 7 bases that match TRBD1. Germline V gene lookup returns CDR1 MNHNY and CDR2 SVGAGI (reference sequence). The CDR3 loop spans 13 amino acids.

This clonotype showed up many times. The gene calls are TRBV18 and TRBJ2-5; no firm D call. Germline assignment: CDR1 KGHSH and CDR2 LQKENI. This CDR3 is built from 13 residues. V lost 3 bases to trimming and J lost 2 bases, with 7 bases between them. DNA for the CDR3: TGTGCCAGCTCACCCCGACGACAAGAGACCCAGTACTTC. As protein: CASSPRRQETQYF.

This clonotype was detected only a few times. This chain uses TRBV7-8 with TRBJ2-7; D may be TRBD1 (5 bases). Germline loops: CDR1 SGHVS, CDR2 FQNEAQ. The V gene lost 5 bases and the J gene lost 0 bases, with 14 bases spanning the gap. The CDR3 contains 15 residues. This chain's CDR3 is CASSADGDSSYEQYF. The CDR3 nucleotides are TGTGCCAGCAGCGCGGACGGCGACAGCTCCTACGAGCAGTACTTC.

The sample holds a few counts of this clonotype. The chain is built from TRBV11-2 and TRBJ2-7; 10 bases are a match to TRBD2. Germline loops: CDR1 SGHAT, CDR2 FQNNGV. The junction had 7 bases not matched to a gene; V was cut back by 6 bases and J by 2 bases. The CDR3 consists of 15 residues. The CDR3 nucleotides are TGTGCCAGCAGACCTACTAGCGGGGAAACCTACGAGCAGTACGTC. As protein: CASRPTSGETYEQYV.

This clonotype was detected a few times. The genes are TRBV6-7 and TRBJ2-5, with 8 positions matching TRBD1. TRBV6-7 carries the ORF label, with uncertain function. This CDR3 spans 14 amino acids. Losses at the gene ends were 6 bases for V and 1 base for J; bases not matched to a gene: 4. The CDR3: CASRRTGPQETQYF. In nucleotides, the CDR3 is TGTGCCAGCAGGCGGACAGGGCCCCAAGAGACCCAGTACTTC.